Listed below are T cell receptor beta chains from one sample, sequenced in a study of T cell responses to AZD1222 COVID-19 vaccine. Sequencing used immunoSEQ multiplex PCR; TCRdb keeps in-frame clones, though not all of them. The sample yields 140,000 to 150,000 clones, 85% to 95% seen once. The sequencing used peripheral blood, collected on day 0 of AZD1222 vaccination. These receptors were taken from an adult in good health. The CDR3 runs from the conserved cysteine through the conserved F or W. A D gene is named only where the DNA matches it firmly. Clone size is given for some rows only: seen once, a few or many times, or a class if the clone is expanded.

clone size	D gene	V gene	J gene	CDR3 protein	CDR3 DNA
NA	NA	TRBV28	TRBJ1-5	CASSFQLGNQPQHF	TGTGCCAGCAGTTTCCAGTTGGGCAATCAGCCCCAGCATTTT
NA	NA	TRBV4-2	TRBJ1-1	CASSQESANTEAFF	TGTGCCAGCAGCCAAGAATCGGCGAACACTGAAGCTTTCTTT
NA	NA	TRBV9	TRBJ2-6	CANSVVPGGQSSGANVLTF	TGTGCCAACAGCGTAGTCCCGGGGGGACAGAGCTCTGGGGCCAACGTCCTGACTTTC
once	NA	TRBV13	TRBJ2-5	CASSPSWGRQETQYF	TGTGCCAGCAGCCCCAGTTGGGGACGGCAAGAGACCCAGTACTTC
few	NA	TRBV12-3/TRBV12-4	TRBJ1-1	CASQDGNTEAFF	TGTGCCAGCCAGGACGGGAACACTGAAGCTTTCTTT
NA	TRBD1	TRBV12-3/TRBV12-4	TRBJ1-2	CASSLEGAGGYTF	TGTGCCAGCAGTTTAGAGGGGGCTGGTGGCTACACCTTC
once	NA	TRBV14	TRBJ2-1	CASSRSFEQFF	TGTGCCAGCAGCAGAAGCTTTGAGCAGTTCTTC
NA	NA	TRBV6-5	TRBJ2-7	CASSFIAYEGEQYF	TGTGCCAGCAGTTTCATTGCGTATGAGGGCGAGCAGTACTTC
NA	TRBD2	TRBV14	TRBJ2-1	CASSQERLAGRRDEQFF	TGTGCCAGCAGCCAAGAGCGTCTAGCGGGGCGGAGGGATGAGCAGTTCTTC
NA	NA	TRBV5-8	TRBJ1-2	CASSPYRANYGYTF	TGTGCCAGCAGCCCGTACAGGGCTAACTATGGCTACACCTTC
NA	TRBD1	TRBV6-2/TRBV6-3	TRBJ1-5	CASSLGQGLDQPQHF	TGTGCCAGCAGTCTCGGACAGGGCTTAGATCAGCCCCAGCATTTT
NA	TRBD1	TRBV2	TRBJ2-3	CASYRGPRGTDTQYF	TGTGCCAGTTACAGGGGGCCCCGGGGCACAGATACGCAGTATTTT
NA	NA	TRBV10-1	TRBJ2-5	CASSEGRIDFQETQYF	TGCGCCAGCAGTGAGGGGCGCATCGACTTTCAAGAGACCCAGTACTTC
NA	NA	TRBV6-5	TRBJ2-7	CASSYRYSGRREQYF	TGTGCCAGCAGTTATAGGTACAGTGGTCGTCGCGAGCAGTACTTC
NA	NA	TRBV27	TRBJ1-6	CASSLSLQGISPLHF	TGTGCCAGCTCATTGTCCCTGCAGGGGATTTCACCCCTCCACTTT
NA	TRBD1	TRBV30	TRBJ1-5	CAWSAIDRDNQPQHF	TGTGCCTGGAGTGCAATCGACAGGGACAATCAGCCCCAGCATTTT
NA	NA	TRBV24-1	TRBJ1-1	CATSDPLQRLVTEAFF	TGTGCCACCAGTGATCCCCTACAGAGGTTGGTCACTGAAGCTTTCTTT
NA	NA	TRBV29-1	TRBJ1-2	CSVVFGTGGGGYTF	TGCAGCGTTGTTTTTGGGACCGGGGGCGGGGGCTACACCTTC
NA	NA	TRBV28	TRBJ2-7	CASSLDWRGTAYEQYF	TGTGCCAGCAGTTTAGATTGGCGGGGGACAGCTTACGAGCAGTACTTC
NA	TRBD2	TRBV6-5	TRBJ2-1	CASSYSVSGGPNEQFF	TGTGCCAGCAGTTACTCCGTTTCGGGGGGGCCTAATGAGCAGTTCTTC
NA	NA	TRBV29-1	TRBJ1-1	CSVDVQGWDTEAFF	TGCAGCGTTGATGTCCAGGGATGGGACACTGAAGCTTTCTTT
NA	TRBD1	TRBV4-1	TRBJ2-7	CASSPGTGHYEQYF	TGCGCCAGCAGCCCGGGGACAGGACACTACGAGCAGTACTTC
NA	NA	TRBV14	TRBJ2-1	CASSQAGSRGQNEQFF	TGTGCCAGCAGCCAAGCCGGAAGCAGGGGTCAGAATGAGCAGTTCTTC
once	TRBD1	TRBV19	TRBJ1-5	CASKAGQGQNQPQHF	TGTGCCAGTAAAGCCGGACAGGGGCAGAATCAGCCCCAGCATTTT
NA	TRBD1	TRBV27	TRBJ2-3	CASSLTWDRVFTDTQYF	TGTGCCAGCAGTTTAACCTGGGACAGGGTATTTACAGATACGCAGTATTTT
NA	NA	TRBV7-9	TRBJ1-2	CASSLAPFSQGGYTF	TGTGCCAGCAGCTTAGCGCCGTTTTCACAAGGGGGCTACACCTTC
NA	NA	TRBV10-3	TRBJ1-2	CAISGILAYGYTF	TGTGCCATCAGTGGAATCTTGGCCTATGGCTACACCTTC
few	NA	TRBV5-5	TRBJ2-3	CASSSPEAVITDTQYF	TGTGCCAGCAGCTCGCCTGAGGCGGTTATCACAGATACGCAGTATTTT
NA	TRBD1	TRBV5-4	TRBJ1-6	CASSQTGGNNSPLHF	TGTGCCAGCAGCCAGACAGGGGGAAATAATTCACCCCTCCACTTT
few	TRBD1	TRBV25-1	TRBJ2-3	CASRRTGLAATQYF	TGTGCCAGCAGGAGGACAGGGTTGGCAGCTACGCAGTATTTT
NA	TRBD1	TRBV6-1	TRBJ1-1	CASSGYPTGGRNGNTEAFF	TGTGCCAGCAGTGGGTACCCGACAGGGGGCCGGAACGGCAACACTGAAGCTTTCTTT
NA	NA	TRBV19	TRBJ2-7	CASSIQGTDEQYF	TGTGCCAGTAGTATTCAGGGTACGGACGAGCAGTACTTC
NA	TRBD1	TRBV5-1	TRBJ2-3	CASSLQGENSDTQYF	TGCGCCAGCAGCCTGCAGGGGGAAAATTCAGATACGCAGTATTTT
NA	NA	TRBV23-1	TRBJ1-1	CASRRVPTRAEAFF	TGCGCCAGTCGACGAGTACCAACTCGCGCTGAAGCTTTCTTT
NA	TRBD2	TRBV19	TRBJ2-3	CASSRGVFTDTQYF	TGTGCCAGTAGTCGGGGGGTTTTCACAGATACGCAGTATTTT
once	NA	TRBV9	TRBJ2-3	CASSVSGFSTDTQYF	TGTGCCAGCAGCGTCTCGGGGTTTAGCACAGATACGCAGTATTTT
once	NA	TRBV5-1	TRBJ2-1	CASSFSRTDPYNEQFF	TGCGCCAGCAGCTTCTCTCGGACAGATCCCTACAATGAGCAGTTCTTC
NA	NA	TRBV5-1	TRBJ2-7	CASSLDQDTYEQYF	TGCGCCAGCAGCTTGGATCAGGACACCTACGAGCAGTACTTC
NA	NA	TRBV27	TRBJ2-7	CASSLWGREQYF	TGTGCCAGCAGTTTGTGGGGCAGGGAGCAGTACTTC
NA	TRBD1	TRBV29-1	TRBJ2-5	CSHQNPGTGIAETQYF	TGCAGCCATCAAAATCCCGGGACAGGGATCGCGGAGACCCAGTACTTC
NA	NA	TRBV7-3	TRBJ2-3	CASSLIGGSTDTQYF	TGTGCCAGCAGCTTAATCGGGGGCAGCACAGATACGCAGTATTTT
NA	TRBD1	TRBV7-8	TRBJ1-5	CASSLATGEGQPQHF	TGTGCCAGCAGCTTAGCGACAGGGGAAGGTCAGCCCCAGCATTTT
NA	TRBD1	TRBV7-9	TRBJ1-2	CASSRSGQANYGYTF	TGTGCCAGCAGCCGTTCGGGACAGGCGAACTATGGCTACACCTTC
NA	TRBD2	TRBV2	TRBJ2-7	CASFGGGGYEQYF	TGTGCCAGCTTCGGCGGGGGAGGCTACGAGCAGTACTTC
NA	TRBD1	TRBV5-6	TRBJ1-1	CASSLGQGLPEAFF	TGTGCCAGCAGCTTGGGACAGGGGCTCCCTGAAGCTTTCTTT
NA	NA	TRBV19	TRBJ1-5	CASSTPWRGPDQPQHF	TGTGCCAGTAGTACCCCGTGGCGGGGCCCAGATCAGCCCCAGCATTTT
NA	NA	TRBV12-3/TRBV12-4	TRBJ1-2	CASSPTGNYGYTF	TGTGCCAGCAGTCCCACAGGAAACTATGGCTACACCTTC
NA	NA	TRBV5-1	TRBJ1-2	CASSLARGRVGYTF	TGCGCCAGCAGCTTGGCTCGGGGGCGCGTTGGCTACACCTTC
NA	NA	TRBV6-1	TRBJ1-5	CASSEAGYSNQPQHF	TGTGCCAGCAGTGAAGCGGGATATAGCAATCAGCCCCAGCATTTT
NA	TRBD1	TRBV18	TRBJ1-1	CASSPDRETEAFF	TGTGCCAGCTCCCCCGACAGGGAGACTGAAGCTTTCTTT
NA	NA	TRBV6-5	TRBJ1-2	CASRVYATSYGYTF	TGTGCCAGCAGGGTGTACGCGACGTCCTATGGCTACACCTTC